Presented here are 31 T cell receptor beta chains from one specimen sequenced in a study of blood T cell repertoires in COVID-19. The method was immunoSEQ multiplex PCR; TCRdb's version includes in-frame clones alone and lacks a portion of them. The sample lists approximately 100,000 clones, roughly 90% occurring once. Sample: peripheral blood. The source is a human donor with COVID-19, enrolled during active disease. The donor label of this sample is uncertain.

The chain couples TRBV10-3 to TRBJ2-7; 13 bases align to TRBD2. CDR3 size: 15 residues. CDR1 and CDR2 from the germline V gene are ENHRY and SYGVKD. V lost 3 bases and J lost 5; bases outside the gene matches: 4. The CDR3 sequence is CAISDPGLAGHEQYF. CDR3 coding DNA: TGTGCCATCAGTGATCCGGGACTAGCGGGACACGAGCAGTACTTC.

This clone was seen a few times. The CDR3 is CASSKSRNKNIQYF. The CDR3 region has the DNA TGTGCCAGCAGCAAGTCCAGAAACAAAAACATTCAGTACTTC. This chain uses TRBV11-3 with TRBJ2-4, with D unclear. V lost 5 bases and J lost 3, with 11 bases in between. The CDR3 loop spans 14 amino acids. Germline V gene sequence: CDR1 SGHNT, CDR2 YENEEA.

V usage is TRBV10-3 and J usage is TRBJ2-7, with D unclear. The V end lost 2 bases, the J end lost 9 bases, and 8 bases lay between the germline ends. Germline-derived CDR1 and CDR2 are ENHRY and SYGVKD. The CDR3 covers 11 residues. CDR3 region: CAISEESVQYF. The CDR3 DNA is TGTGCCATCAGTGAGGAATCGGTGCAGTACTTC.

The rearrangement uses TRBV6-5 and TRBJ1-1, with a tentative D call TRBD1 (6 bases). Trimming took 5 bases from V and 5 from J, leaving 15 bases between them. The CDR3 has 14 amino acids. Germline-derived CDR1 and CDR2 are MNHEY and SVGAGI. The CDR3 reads CASSTQGYGTEAFF. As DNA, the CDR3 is TGTGCCAGCAGTACACAGGGATATGGAACTGAAGCTTTCTTT.

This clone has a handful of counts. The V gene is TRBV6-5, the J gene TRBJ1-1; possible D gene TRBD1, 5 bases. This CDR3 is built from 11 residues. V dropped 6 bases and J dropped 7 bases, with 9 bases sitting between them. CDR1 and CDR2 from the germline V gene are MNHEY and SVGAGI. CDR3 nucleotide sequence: TGTGCCAGCAGGTTACAGGATGAAGCTTTCTTT. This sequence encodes CASRLQDEAFF.

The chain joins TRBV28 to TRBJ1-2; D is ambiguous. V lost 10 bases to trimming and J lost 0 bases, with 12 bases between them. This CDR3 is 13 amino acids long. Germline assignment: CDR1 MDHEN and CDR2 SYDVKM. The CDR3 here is CAIRSNPNYGYTF. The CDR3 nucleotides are TGTGCCATCCGGAGCAATCCTAACTATGGCTACACCTTC.

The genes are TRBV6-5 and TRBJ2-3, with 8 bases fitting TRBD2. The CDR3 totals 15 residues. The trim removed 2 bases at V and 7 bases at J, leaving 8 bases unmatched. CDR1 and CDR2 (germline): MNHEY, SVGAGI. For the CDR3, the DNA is TGTGCCAGCAGTTACCAGCGGGGGTTCTGGTATACGCAGTATTTT. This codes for CASSYQRGFWYTQYF.

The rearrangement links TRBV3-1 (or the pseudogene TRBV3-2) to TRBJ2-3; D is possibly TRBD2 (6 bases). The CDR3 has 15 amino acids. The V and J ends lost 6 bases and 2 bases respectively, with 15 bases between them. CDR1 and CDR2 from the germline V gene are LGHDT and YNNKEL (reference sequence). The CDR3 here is CASRPRLDSTDTQYF. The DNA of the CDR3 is TGTGCCAGCAGGCCGCGACTAGATTCCACAGATACGCAGTATTTT.

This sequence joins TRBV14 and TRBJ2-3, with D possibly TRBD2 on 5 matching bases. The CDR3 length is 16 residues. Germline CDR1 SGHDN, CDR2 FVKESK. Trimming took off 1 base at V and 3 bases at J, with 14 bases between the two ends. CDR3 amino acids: CASSQGVYWETDTQYF. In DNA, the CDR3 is TGTGCCAGCAGCCAAGGGGTTTATTGGGAGACAGATACGCAGTATTTT.

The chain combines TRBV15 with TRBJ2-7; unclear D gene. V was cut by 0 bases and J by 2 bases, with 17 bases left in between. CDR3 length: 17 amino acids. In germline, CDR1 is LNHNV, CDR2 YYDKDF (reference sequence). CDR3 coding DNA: TGTGCCACCAGCAGAGATCTTGTTGTGCTAGGTCCCTACGAGCAGTACTTC. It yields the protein CATSRDLVVLGPYEQYF.

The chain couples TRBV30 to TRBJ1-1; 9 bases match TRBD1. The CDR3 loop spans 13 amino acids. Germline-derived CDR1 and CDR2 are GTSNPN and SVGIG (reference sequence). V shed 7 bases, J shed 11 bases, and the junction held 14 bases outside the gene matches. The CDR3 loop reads CASPKGDREEAFF. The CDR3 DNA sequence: TGTGCCTCTCCGAAAGGGGACAGGGAAGAGGCTTTCTTT.

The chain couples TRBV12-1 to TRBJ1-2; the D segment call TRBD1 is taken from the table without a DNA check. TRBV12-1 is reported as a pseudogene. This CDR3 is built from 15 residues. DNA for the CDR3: TGTGCCAGCAGCTCCCCCCCAGGAAGATTCTATGGCTACACCTTC. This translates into CASSSPPGRFYGYTF.

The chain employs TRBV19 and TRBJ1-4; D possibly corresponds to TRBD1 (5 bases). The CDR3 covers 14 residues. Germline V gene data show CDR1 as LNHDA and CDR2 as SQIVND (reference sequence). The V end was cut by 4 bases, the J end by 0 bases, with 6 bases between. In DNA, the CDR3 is TGTGCCAGTAGTACAGGGACAACTAATGAAAAACTGTTTTTT. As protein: CASSTGTTNEKLFF.

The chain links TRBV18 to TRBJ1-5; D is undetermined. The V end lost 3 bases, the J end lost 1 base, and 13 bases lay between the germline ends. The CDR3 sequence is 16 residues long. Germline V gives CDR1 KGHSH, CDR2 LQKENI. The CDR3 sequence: CASSPDGQRSNQPQHF. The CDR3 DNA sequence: TGTGCCAGCTCACCTGACGGTCAGCGAAGCAATCAGCCCCAGCATTTT.

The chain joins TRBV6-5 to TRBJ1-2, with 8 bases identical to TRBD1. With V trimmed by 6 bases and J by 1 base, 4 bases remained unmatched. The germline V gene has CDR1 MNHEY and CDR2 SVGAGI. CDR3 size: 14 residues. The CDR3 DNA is TGTGCCAGCAGAGGACAGGGAATTAACTATGGCTACACCTTC. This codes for CASRGQGINYGYTF.

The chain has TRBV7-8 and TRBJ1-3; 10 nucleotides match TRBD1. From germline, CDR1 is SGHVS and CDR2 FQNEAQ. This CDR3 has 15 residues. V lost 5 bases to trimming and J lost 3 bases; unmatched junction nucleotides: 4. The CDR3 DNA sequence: TGTGCCAGCAGCCCTAGGACAGGGGGTGGAAACACCATATATTTT. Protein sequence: CASSPRTGGGNTIYF. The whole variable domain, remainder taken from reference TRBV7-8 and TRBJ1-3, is GAGVSQSPRYKVAKRGQDVALRCDPISGHVSLFWYQQALGQGPEFLTYFQNEAQLDKSGLPSDRFFAERPEGSVSTLKIQRTQQEDSAVYLCASSPRTGGGNTIYFGEGSWLTVV.

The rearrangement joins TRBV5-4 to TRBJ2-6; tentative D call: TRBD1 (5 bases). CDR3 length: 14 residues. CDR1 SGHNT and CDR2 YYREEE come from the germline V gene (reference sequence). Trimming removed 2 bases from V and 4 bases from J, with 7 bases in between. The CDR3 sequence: CASSLRQGANVLTF. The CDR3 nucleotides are TGTGCCAGCAGCTTAAGACAGGGGGCCAACGTCCTGACTTTC.

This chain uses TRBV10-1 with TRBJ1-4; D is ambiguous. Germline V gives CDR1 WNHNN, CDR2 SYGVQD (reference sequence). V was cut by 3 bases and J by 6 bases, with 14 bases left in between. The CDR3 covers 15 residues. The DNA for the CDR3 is TGCGCCAGCAGTGATCGGGTGGGAGTGGATGAAAAACTGTTTTTT. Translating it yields CASSDRVGVDEKLFF.

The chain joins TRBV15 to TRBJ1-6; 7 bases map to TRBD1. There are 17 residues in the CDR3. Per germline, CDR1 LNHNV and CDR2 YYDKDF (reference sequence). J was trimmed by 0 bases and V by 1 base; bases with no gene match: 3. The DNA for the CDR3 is TGTGCCACCAGCAGAGCGGGACAGAGCTCCTATAATTCACCCCTCCACTTT. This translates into CATSRAGQSSYNSPLHF.

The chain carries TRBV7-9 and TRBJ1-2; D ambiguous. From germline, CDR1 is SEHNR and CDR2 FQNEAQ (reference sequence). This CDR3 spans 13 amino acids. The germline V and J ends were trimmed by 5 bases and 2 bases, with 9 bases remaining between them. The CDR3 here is CASSQQVNYGYTF. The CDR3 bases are TGTGCCAGCAGCCAGCAGGTGAACTATGGCTACACCTTC.

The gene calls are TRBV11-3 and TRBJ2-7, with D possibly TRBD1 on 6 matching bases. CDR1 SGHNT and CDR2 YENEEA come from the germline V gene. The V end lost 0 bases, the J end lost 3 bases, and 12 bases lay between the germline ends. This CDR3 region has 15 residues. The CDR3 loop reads CASSLEGQNRYEQYF. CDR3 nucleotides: TGTGCCAGCAGCTTAGAAGGACAGAACCGCTACGAGCAGTACTTC. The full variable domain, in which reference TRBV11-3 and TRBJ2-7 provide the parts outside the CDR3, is EAGVVQSPRYKIIEKKQPVAFWCNPISGHNTLYWYLQNLGQGPELLIRYENEEAVDDSQLPKDRFSAERLKGVDSTLKIQPAELGDSAVYLCASSLEGQNRYEQYFGPGTRLTVT.

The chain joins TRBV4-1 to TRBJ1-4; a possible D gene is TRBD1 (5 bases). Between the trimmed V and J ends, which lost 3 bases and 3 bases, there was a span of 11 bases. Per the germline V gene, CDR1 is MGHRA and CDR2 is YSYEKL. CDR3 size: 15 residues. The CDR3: CASSQDTGANEKLFF. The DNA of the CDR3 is TGCGCCAGCAGCCAGGACACGGGGGCTAATGAAAAACTGTTTTTT.

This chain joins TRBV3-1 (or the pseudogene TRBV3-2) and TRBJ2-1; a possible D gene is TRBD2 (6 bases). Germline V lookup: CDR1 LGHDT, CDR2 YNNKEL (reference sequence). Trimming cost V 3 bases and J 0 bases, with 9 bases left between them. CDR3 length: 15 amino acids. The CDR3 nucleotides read TGTGCCAGCAGCCACCTCGGGGGCTCCTACAATGAGCAGTTCTTC. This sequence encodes CASSHLGGSYNEQFF.

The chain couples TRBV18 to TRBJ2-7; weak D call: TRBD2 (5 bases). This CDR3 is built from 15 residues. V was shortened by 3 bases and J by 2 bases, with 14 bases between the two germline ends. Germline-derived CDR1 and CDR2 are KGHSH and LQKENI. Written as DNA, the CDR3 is TGTGCCAGCTCACCCGGGGAGTACAGAGCCTACGAGCAGTACTTC. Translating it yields CASSPGEYRAYEQYF. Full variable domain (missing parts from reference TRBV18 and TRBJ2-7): NAGVMQNPRHLVRRRGQEARLRCSPMKGHSHVYWYRQLPEEGLKFMVYLQKENIIDESGMPKERFSAEFPKEGPSILRIQQVVRGDSAAYFCASSPGEYRAYEQYFGPGTRLTVT.

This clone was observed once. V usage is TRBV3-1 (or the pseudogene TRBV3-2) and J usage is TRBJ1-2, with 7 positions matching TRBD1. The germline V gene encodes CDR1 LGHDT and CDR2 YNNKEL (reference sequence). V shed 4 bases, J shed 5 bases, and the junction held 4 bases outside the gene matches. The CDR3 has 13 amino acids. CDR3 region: CASSPTGQYGYTF. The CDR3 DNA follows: TGTGCCAGCAGCCCTACGGGACAGTATGGCTACACCTTC.

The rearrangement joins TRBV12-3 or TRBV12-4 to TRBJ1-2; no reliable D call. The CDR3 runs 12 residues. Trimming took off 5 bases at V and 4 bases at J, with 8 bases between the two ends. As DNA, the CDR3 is TGTGCCAGCAGTCGCAGTCTCTATGGCTACACCTTC. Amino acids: CASSRSLYGYTF.

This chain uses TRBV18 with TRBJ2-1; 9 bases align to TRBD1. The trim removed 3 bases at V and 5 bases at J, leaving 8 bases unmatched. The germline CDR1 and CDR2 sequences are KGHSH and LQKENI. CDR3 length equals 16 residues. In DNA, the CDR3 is TGTGCCAGCTCACCGAAGGGACAGGGATGGAACAATGAGCAGTTCTTC. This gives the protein CASSPKGQGWNNEQFF.

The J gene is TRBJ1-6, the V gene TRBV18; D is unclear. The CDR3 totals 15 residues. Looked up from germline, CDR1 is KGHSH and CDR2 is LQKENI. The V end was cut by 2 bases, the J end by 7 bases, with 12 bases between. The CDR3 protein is CASSPNPSGNSPLHF. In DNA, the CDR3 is TGTGCCAGCTCACCAAACCCCTCGGGGAATTCACCCCTCCACTTT.

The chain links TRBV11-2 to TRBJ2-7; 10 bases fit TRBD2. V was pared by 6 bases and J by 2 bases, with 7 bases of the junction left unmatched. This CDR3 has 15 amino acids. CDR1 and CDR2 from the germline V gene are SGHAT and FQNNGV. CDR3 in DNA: TGTGCCAGCAGTCCGAATAGCGGGGGGACCTACGAGCAGTACTTC. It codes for CASSPNSGGTYEQYF.

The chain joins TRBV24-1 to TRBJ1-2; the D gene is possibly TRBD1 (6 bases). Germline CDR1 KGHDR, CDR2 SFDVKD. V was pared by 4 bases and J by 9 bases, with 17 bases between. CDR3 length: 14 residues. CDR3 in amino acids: CATSETSTTGRYTF. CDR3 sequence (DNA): TGTGCCACCAGTGAAACCTCCACCACAGGGCGCTACACCTTC.

The CDR3 DNA reads TGTGCCCTTGGGACAGGGGTAGGAAACACCATATATTTT. This encodes CALGTGVGNTIYF. The chain employs TRBV10-3 and TRBJ1-3, with 10 nucleotides matching TRBD1. This CDR3 region has 13 residues. Germline V gene data show CDR1 as ENHRY and CDR2 as SYGVKD. V was clipped by 11 bases and J by 4 bases; unmatched bases: 5.